Each of the 10 T cell receptor beta chains below was sequenced from the same sample in a study of control samples from healthy donors and cancer patients. Generated by immunoSEQ multiplex PCR, the TCRdb table keeps only in-frame clones and is missing some. The sample consists of around 130,000 clones, about 93% of them appearing once. Sequencing input: PBMCs. These TCRs come from a man aged 50-59 years with head and neck cancer.

The V gene is TRBV7-2, the J gene TRBJ2-7; D is unresolved. This CDR3 has 13 amino acids. The germline V gene has CDR1 SGHTA and CDR2 FQGNSA. The V gene lost 3 bases and the J gene lost 0 bases, with 6 bases spanning the gap. The DNA for the CDR3 is TGTGCCAGCAGCTTGACAAGCTCCTACGAGCAGTACTTC. Translating gives CASSLTSSYEQYF.

The chain links TRBV3-1 (or the pseudogene TRBV3-2) to TRBJ1-2; D gene ambiguous. Deletions cut 4 bases from V and 4 bases from J, with 13 bases between. From germline, CDR1 is LGHDT and CDR2 YNNKEL (reference sequence). The CDR3 has 14 amino acids. CDR3 nucleotide sequence: TGTGCCAGCAGCCGGGCGGGGAGGAGCTATGGCTACACCTTC. Translated: CASSRAGRSYGYTF.

This rearrangement joins TRBV18 to TRBJ2-1, with no clear D. CDR1 is KGHSH and CDR2 is LQKENI in the germline V gene. The ends were cut back, 2 bases at V and 10 bases at J, with 9 bases in the middle. The CDR3 has 12 residues. DNA for the CDR3: TGTGCCAGCTCACCAATGGCCGGGGAGCAGTTCTTC. It encodes CASSPMAGEQFF.

This sequence joins TRBV19 and TRBJ2-2, with 13 nucleotides matching TRBD2. V lost 4 bases and J lost 4; bases outside the gene matches: 0. The CDR3 is 15 amino acids. From germline, CDR1 is LNHDA and CDR2 SQIVND (reference sequence). The DNA for the CDR3 is TGTGCCAGTAGTAGACTAGCGGGGGGCACCGGGGAGCTGTTTTTT. It is translated as CASSRLAGGTGELFF.

This rearrangement joins TRBV4-1 to TRBJ2-7; possibly TRBD1 for D (6 bases). Trimming shortened V by 1 base and J by 4 bases, and 14 bases separated the two germline ends. Germline-derived CDR1 and CDR2 are MGHRA and YSYEKL. The CDR3 is made up of 15 amino acids. This CDR3 is CASSQGPGTQYEQYF. CDR3 DNA sequence: TGCGCCAGCAGCCAAGGTCCCGGGACACAATACGAGCAGTACTTC.

This clone has a single count. The rearrangement links TRBV19 to TRBJ2-2, with TRBD1 matching 7 bases. The CDR3 loop spans 14 amino acids. Trimming removed 7 bases from V and 4 bases from J; junction bases left unmatched: 6. Germline values: CDR1 LNHDA, CDR2 SQIVND (reference sequence). The CDR3 loop reads CASISDRATGELFF. In DNA form, the CDR3 reads TGTGCCAGTATCTCCGACAGGGCCACCGGGGAGCTGTTTTTT.

The chain is built from TRBV21-1 and TRBJ1-5; the D call of TRBD1 is as the table states it, not checked on the DNA. TRBV21-1 is labeled a pseudogene. The CDR3 is made up of 18 amino acids. CDR3 region: CASSKEAPGVGGNQPQHF. Written as DNA, the CDR3 is TGTGCCAGCAGCAAAGAGGCCCCAGGGGTGGGTGGCAATCAGCCCCAGCATTTT.

The rearrangement joins TRBV9 to TRBJ2-7, with TRBD2 identical over 12 bases. J was trimmed by 1 base and V by 4 bases; bases with no gene match: 3. CDR1 and CDR2 from the germline V gene are SGDLS and YYNGEE. The CDR3 runs to 15 residues. CDR3 bases: TGTGCCAGCAGCCTGGGACTAGCGGGTTCCTACGAGCAGTACTTC. It is translated as CASSLGLAGSYEQYF. The variable domain in full, completed from reference TRBV9 and TRBJ2-7, reads DSGVTQTPKHLITATGQRVTLRCSPRSGDLSVYWYQQSLDQGLQFLIQYYNGEERAKGNILERFSAQQFPDLHSELNLSSLELGDSALYFCASSLGLAGSYEQYFGPGTRLTVT.

The chain uses TRBV7-6 and TRBJ2-2; 8 bases line up with TRBD1. The CDR3 contains 17 residues. Germline CDR1 and CDR2: SGHVS and FNYEAQ. V trimming: 3 bases; J trimming: 8 bases; junction bases outside the gene matches: 14. The CDR3 nucleotides read TGTGCCAGCAGCTTCGGATGGACAGGGATTTTGAAGGGGGAGCTGTTTTTT. Amino acids: CASSFGWTGILKGELFF.

The V gene is TRBV3-1 (or the pseudogene TRBV3-2), the J gene TRBJ1-6; a possible D gene is TRBD1 (5 bases). Trimming stripped 1 base from V and 7 bases from J, with 8 bases between. This CDR3 contains 14 residues. Germline values: CDR1 LGHDT, CDR2 YNNKEL (reference sequence). The CDR3, as DNA: TGTGCCAGCAGCCAAGGAAACAGGAATTCACCCCTCCACTTT. This encodes CASSQGNRNSPLHF.